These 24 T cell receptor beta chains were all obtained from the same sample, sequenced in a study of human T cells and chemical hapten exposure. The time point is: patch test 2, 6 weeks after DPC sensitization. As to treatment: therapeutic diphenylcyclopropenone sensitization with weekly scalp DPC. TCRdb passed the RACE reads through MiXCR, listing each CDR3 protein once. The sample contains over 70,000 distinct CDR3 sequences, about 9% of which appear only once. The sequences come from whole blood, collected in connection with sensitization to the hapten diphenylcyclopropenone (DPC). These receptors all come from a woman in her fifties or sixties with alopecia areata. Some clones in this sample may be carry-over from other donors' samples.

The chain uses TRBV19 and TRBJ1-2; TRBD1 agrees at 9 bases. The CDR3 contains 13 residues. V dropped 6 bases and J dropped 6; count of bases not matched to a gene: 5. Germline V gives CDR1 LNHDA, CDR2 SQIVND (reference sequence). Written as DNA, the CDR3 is TGTGCCAGTAGATACAGGGGGCCGAATGGCTACACCTTC. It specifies CASRYRGPNGYTF.

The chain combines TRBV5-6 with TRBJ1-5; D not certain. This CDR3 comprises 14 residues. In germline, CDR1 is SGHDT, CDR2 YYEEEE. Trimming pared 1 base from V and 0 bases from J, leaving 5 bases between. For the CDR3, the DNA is TGTGCCAGCAGCTTGAGTGTTAGCAATCAGCCCCAGCATTTT. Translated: CASSLSVSNQPQHF.

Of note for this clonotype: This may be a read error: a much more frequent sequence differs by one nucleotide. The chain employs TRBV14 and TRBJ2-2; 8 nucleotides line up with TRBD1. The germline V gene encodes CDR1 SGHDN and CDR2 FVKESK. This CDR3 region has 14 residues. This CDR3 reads CARSPRTGTGELFF. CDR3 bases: TGTGCCAGGAGCCCACGGACAGGGACTGGGGAGCTGTTTTTT.

Here the CDR3 reads CAISESPFSYNEQFF. CDR3 in DNA: TGTGCCATCAGTGAGTCCCCGTTCTCCTACAATGAGCAGTTCTTC. This chain joins TRBV10-3 and TRBJ2-1; D is undetermined. V was cut by 0 bases and J by 0 bases, with 6 bases left in between. The length of the CDR3 is 15 residues. Looked up from germline, CDR1 is ENHRY and CDR2 is SYGVKD.

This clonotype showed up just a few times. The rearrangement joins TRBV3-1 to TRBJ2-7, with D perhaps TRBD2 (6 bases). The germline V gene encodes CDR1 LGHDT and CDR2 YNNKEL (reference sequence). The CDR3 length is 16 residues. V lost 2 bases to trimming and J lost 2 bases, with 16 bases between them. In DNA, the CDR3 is TGTGCCAGCAGCCAAAAAACATACGGGAGACCCTACGAGCAGTACTTC. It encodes CASSQKTYGRPYEQYF.

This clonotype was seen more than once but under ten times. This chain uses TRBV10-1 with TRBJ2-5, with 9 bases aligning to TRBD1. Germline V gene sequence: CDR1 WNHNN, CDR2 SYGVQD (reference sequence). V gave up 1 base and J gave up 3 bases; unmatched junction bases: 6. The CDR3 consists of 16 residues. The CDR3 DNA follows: TGCGCCAGCAGTGAGTTGTCTGGGACAGGGAAAGAGACCCAGTACTTC. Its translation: CASSELSGTGKETQYF.

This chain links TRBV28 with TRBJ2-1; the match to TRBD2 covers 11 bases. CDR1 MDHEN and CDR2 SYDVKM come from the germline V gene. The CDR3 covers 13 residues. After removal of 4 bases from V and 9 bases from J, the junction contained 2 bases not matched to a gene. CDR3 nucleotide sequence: TGTGCCAGCAGTTCGCTAGCGGGAGGTGAGCAGTTCTTC. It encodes CASSSLAGGEQFF.

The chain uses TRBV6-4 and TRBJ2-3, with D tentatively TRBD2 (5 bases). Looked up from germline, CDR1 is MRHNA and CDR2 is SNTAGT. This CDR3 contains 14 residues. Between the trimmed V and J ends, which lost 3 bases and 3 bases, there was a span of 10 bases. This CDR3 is CASSEGGATDTQYF. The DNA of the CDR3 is TGTGCCAGCAGTGAAGGAGGCGCAACAGATACGCAGTATTTT.

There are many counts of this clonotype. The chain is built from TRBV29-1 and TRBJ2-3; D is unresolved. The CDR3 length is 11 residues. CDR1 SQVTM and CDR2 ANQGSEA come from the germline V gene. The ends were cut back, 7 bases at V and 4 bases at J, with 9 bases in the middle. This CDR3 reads CSGVFSDTQYF. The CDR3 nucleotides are TGCAGCGGGGTATTCTCAGATACGCAGTATTTT.

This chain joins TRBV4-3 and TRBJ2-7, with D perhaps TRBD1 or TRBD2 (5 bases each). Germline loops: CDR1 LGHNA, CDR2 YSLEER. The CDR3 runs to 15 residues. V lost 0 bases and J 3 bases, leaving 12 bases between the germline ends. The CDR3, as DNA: TGCGCCAGCAGCCAAGACAGCGGCAGGGACTACGAGCAGTACTTC. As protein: CASSQDSGRDYEQYF.

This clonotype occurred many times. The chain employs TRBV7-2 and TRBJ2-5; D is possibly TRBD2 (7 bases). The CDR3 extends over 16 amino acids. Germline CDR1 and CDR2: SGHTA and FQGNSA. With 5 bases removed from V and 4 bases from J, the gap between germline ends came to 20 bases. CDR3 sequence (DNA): TGTGCCAGCAGCCCCGGACTAGGGGGTTCGAGAGAGACCCAGTACTTC. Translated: CASSPGLGGSRETQYF.

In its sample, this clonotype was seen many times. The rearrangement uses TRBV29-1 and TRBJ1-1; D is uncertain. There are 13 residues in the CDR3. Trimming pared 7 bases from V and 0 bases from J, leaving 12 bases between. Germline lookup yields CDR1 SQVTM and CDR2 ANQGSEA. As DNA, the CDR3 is TGCAGCGGCTACGAGGGAATGAACACTGAAGCTTTCTTT. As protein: CSGYEGMNTEAFF.

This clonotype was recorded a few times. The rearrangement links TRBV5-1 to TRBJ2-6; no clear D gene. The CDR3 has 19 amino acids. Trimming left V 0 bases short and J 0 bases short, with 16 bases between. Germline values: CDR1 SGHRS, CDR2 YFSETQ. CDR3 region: CASSLADGKSHSGANVLTF. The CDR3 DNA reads TGCGCCAGCAGCTTGGCCGATGGCAAGAGCCACTCTGGGGCCAACGTCCTGACTTTC.

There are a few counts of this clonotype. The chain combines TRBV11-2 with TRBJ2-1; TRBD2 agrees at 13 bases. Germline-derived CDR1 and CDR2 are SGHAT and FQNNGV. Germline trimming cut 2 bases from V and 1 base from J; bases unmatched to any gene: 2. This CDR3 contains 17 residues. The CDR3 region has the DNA TGTGCCAGCAGCTTATGGACTAGCGGGGGATCCTACAATGAGCAGTTCTTC. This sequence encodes CASSLWTSGGSYNEQFF.

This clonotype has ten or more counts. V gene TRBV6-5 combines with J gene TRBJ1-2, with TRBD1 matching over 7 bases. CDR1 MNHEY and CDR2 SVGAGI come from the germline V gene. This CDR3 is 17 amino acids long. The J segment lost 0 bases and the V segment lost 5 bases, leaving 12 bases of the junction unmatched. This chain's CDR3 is CASSGVTGTVANYGYTF. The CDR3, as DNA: TGTGCCAGCAGTGGAGTAACCGGGACAGTAGCTAACTATGGCTACACCTTC.

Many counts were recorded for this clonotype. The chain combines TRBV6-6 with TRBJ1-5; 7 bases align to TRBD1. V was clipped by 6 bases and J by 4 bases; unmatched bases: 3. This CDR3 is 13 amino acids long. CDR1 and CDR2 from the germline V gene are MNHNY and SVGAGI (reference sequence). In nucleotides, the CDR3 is TGTGCCAGCAGCACAGGGGCTAATCAGCCCCAGCATTTT. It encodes CASSTGANQPQHF.

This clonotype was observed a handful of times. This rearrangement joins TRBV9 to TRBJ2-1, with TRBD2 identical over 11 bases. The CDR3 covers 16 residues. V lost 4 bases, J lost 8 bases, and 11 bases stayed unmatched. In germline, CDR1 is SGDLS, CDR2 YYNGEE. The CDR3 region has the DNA TGTGCCAGCAGCCCGCGACTAGCGGGGCCTAAGGATGAGCAGTTCTTC. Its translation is CASSPRLAGPKDEQFF.

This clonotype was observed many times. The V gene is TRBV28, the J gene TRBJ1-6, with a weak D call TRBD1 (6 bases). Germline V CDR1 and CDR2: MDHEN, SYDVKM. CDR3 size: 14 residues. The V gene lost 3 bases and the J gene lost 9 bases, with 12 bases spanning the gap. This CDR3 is CASSFRTETSPLHF. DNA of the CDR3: TGTGCCAGCAGTTTCCGGACAGAGACTTCACCCCTCCACTTT.

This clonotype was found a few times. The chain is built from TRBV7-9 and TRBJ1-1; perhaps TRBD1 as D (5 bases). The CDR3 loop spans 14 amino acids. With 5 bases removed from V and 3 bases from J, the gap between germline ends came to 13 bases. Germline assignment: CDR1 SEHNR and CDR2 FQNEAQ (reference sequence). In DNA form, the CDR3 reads TGTGCCAGCAGCCTGACGTGGGGGGACACTGAAGCTTTCTTT. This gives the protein CASSLTWGDTEAFF.

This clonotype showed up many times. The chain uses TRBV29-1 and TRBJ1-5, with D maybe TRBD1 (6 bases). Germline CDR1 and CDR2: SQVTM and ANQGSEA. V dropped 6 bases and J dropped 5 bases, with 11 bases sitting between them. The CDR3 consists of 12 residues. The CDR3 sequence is CSVGEGDQPQHF. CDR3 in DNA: TGCAGCGTGGGGGAGGGGGATCAGCCCCAGCATTTT.

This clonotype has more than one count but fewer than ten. The CDR3 DNA sequence: TGTGCCAGCAGCTTAGTTACAGGAGGGTCCACTGGGGCCAACGTCCTGACTTTC. The encoded protein is CASSLVTGGSTGANVLTF. The chain uses TRBV7-9 and TRBJ2-6, with D perhaps TRBD2 (6 bases). The V end was cut by 1 base, the J end by 2 bases, with 15 bases between. The length of the CDR3 is 18 residues. Germline V lookup: CDR1 SEHNR, CDR2 FQNEAQ (reference sequence).

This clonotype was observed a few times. For the CDR3, the DNA is TGTGCCAGTAGTATAAAACGTCTAGCGGGGAGACTCAGCACAGATACGCAGTATTTT. It codes for CASSIKRLAGRLSTDTQYF. The chain combines TRBV19 with TRBJ2-3, with 9 bases fitting TRBD2. The germline gives CDR1 LNHDA, CDR2 SQIVND (reference sequence). The CDR3 runs 19 residues. V gave up 2 bases and J gave up 0 bases; unmatched junction bases: 12.

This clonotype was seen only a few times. The CDR3 sequence: CASSKIRTGIRLTGELFF. DNA of the CDR3: TGTGCCAGCAGCAAAATACGGACAGGCATCCGACTCACCGGGGAGCTGTTTTTT. The genes are TRBV7-2 and TRBJ2-2, with 7 positions matching TRBD1. V was pared by 5 bases and J by 4 bases, with 16 bases of the junction left unmatched. The CDR3 loop spans 18 amino acids. CDR1 is SGHTA and CDR2 is FQGNSA in the germline V gene.

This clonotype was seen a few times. The chain's CDR3 is CASSAYSQDYYGYTF. CDR3 DNA sequence: TGTGCCAGCTCAGCATACTCACAGGACTACTATGGCTACACCTTC. The V call is TRBV18, the J call TRBJ1-2, with D possibly being TRBD1 (5 bases). The CDR3 consists of 15 residues. The germline gives CDR1 KGHSH, CDR2 LQKENI. V lost 5 bases and J 3 bases, leaving 16 bases between the germline ends.